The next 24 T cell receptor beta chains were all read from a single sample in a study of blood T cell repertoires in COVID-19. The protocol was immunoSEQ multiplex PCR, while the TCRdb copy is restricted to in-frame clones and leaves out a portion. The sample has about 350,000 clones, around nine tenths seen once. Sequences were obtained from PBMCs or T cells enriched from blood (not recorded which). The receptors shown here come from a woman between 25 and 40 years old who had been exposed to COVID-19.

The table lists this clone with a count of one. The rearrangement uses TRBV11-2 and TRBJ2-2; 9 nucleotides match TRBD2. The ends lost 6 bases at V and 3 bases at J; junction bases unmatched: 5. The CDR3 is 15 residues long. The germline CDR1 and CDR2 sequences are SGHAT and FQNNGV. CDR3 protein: CASSLSGSHTGELFF. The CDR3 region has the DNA TGTGCCAGCAGTCTTAGCGGGAGTCACACCGGGGAGCTGTTTTTT.

The CDR3 here is CASSPPAREAFF. The CDR3 nucleotides read TGTGCCAGCTCACCACCGGCTAGGGAAGCTTTCTTT. The V and J genes are TRBV18 and TRBJ1-1; D is unresolved. The CDR3 is 12 residues long. Trimming shortened V by 0 bases and J by 8 bases, and 7 bases separated the two germline ends. Germline CDR1 reads KGHSH; CDR2 reads LQKENI. The full variable domain, completed using reference TRBV18 and TRBJ1-1, is NAGVMQNPRHLVRRRGQEARLRCSPMKGHSHVYWYRQLPEEGLKFMVYLQKENIIDESGMPKERFSAEFPKEGPSILRIQQVVRGDSAAYFCASSPPAREAFFGQGTRLTVV.

CDR3 nucleotide sequence: TGTGCCTGGAGCACCGACAGGGGGTTGGCCTCTGGGGCCAACGTCCTGACTTTC. Amino acids: CAWSTDRGLASGANVLTF. The chain links TRBV30 to TRBJ2-6; 9 bases fit TRBD1. Trimming took 3 bases from V and 0 from J; bases not matched to a gene: 9. The CDR3 is 18 residues long. Germline assignment: CDR1 GTSNPN and CDR2 SVGIG (reference sequence).

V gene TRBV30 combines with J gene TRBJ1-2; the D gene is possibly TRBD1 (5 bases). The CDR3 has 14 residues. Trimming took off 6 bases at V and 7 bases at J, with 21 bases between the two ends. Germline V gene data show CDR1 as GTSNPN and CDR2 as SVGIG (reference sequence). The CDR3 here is CACSPTGEVFGYTF. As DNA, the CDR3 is TGTGCCTGCTCCCCCACGGGGGAGGTCTTTGGCTACACCTTC.

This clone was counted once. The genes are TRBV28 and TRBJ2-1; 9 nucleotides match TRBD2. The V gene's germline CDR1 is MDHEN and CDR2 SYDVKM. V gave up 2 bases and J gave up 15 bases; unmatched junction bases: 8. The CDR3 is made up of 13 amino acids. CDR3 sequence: CASSLLAGFRGFF. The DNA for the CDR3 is TGTGCCAGCAGTTTACTAGCGGGATTTCGCGGGTTCTTC. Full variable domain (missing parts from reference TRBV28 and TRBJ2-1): DVKVTQSSRYLVKRTGEKVFLECVQDMDHENMFWYRQDPGLGLRLIYFSYDVKMKEKGDIPEGYSVSREKKERFSLILESASTNQTSMYLCASSLLAGFRGFFGPGTRLTVL.

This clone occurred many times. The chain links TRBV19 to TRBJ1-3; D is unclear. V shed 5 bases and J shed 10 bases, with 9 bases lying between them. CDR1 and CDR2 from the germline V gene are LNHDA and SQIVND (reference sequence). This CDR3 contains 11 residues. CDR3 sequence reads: CASSSSRTIYF. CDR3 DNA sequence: TGTGCCAGTAGTTCATCCCGGACCATATATTTT.

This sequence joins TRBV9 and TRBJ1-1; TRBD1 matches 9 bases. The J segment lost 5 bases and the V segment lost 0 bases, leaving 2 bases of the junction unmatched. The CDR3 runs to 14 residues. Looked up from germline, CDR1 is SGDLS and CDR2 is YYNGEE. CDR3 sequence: CASSVVGTGTEAFF. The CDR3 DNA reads TGTGCCAGCAGCGTAGTAGGGACAGGGACTGAAGCTTTCTTT.

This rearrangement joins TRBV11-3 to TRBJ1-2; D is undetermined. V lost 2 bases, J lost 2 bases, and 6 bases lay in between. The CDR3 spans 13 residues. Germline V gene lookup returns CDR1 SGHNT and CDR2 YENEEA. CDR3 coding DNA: TGTGCCAGCAGCTTACGAGAAAACTATGGCTACACCTTC. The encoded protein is CASSLRENYGYTF.

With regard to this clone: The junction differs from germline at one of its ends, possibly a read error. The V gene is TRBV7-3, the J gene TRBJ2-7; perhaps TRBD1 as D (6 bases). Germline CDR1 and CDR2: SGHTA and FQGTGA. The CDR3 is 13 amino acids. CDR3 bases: TGTGCCAGCAGCTTAACTTTCGACAGGCCCCTCCACTTC. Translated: CASSLTFDRPLHF. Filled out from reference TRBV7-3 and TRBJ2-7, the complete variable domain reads GAGVSQTPSNKVTEKGKYVELRCDPISGHTALYWYRQSLGQGPEFLIYFQGTGAADDSGLPNDRFFAVRPEGSVSTLKIQRTERGDSAVYLCASSLTFDRPLHFGPGTRLTVT.

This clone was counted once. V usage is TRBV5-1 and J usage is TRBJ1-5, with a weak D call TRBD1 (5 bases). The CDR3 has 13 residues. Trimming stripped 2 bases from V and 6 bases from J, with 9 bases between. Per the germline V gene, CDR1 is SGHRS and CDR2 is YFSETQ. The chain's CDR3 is CASSFGGSQPQHF. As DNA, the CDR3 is TGCGCCAGCAGCTTCGGGGGTAGTCAGCCCCAGCATTTT.

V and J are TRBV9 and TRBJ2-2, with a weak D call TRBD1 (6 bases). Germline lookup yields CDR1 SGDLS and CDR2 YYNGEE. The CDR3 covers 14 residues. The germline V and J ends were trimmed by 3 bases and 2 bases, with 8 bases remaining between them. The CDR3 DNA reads TGTGCCAGCAGCGAGGGACATAACACCGGGGAGCTGTTTTTT. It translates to CASSEGHNTGELFF.

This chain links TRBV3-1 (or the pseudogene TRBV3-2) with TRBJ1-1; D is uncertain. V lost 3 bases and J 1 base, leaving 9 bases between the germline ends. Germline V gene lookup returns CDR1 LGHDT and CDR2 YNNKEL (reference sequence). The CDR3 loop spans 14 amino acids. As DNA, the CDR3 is TGTGCCAGCAGCCACTATCCCGCGAACACTGAAGCTTTCTTT. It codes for CASSHYPANTEAFF.

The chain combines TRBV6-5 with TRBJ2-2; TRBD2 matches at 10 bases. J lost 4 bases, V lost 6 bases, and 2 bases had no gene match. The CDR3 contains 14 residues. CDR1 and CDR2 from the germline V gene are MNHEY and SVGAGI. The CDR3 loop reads CASRPSGSTGELFF. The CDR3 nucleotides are TGTGCCAGCAGACCTAGCGGGAGCACCGGGGAGCTGTTTTTT.

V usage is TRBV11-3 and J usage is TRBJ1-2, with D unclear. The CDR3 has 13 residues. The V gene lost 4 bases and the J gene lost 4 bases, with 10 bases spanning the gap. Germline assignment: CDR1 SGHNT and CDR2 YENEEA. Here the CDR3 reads CASSSLGSYGYTF. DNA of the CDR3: TGTGCCAGCAGCTCCCTCGGGAGCTATGGCTACACCTTC.

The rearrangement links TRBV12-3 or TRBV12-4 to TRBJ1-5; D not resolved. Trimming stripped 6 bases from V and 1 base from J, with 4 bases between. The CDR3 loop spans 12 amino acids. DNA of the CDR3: TGTGCCAGCAGCCAAAGCAATCAGCCCCAGCATTTT. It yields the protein CASSQSNQPQHF.

CDR3 sequence reads: CASSRATSGRSGANVLTF. The CDR3 DNA is TGTGCCAGCAGCCGCGCGACTAGCGGGAGGTCGGGGGCCAACGTCCTGACTTTC. J is TRBJ2-6 and V is TRBV28; the match to TRBD2 covers 13 bases. The ends lost 6 bases at V and 4 bases at J; junction bases unmatched: 9. Germline CDR1 is MDHEN and CDR2 is SYDVKM. The CDR3 has 18 residues.

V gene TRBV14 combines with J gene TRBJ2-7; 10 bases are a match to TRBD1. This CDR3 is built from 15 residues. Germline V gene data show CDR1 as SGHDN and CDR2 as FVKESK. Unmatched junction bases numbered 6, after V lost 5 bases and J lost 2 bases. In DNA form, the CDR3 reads TGTGCCAGCAGCAGGGGACAGGGGCCCACCTACGAGCAGTACTTC. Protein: CASSRGQGPTYEQYF.

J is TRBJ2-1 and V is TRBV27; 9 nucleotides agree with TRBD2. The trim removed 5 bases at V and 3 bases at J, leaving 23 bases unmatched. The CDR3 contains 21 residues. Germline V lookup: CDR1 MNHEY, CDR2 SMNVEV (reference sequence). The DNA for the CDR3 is TGTGCCAGCAGTCCCCGGAAAGGGCTAGCGGGACTTAGTGGGAGCTACAATGAGCAGTTCTTC. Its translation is CASSPRKGLAGLSGSYNEQFF.

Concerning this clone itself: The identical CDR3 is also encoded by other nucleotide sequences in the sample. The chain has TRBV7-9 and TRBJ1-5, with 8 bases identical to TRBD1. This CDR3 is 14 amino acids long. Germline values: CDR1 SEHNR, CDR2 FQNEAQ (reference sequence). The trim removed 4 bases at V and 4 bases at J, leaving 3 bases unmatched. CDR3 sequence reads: CASSSDRENQPQHF. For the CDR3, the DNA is TGTGCCAGCAGCTCGGACAGGGAGAATCAGCCCCAGCATTTT.

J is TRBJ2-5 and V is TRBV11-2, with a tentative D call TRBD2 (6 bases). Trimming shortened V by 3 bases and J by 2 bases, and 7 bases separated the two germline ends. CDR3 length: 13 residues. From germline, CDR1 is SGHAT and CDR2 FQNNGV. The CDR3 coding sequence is TGTGCCAGCAGCTTCGGGAGTCAAGAGACCCAGTACTTC. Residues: CASSFGSQETQYF.

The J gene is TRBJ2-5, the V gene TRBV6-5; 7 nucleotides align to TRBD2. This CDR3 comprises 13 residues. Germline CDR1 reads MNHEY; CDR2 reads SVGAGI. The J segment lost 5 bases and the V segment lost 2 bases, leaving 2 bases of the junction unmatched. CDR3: CASSYMGGETQYF. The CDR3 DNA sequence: TGTGCCAGCAGTTACATGGGGGGGGAGACCCAGTACTTC.

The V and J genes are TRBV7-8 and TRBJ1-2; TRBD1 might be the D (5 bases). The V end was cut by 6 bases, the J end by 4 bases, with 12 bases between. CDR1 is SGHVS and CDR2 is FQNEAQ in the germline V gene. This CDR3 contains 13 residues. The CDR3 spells CASSQTRGYGYTF. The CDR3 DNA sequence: TGTGCCAGCAGTCAGACTAGGGGCTATGGCTACACCTTC.

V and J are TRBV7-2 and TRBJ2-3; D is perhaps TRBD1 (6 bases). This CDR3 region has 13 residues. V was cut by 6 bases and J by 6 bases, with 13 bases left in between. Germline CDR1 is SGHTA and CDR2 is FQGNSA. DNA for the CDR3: TGTGCCAGCAGGCCGACAGGTTTGGATACGCAGTATTTT. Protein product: CASRPTGLDTQYF.

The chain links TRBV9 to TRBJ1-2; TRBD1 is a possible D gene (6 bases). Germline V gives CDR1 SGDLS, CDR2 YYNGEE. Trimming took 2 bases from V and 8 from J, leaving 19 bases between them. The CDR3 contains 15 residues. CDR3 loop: CASSVGSGGLRGYTF. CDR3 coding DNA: TGTGCCAGCAGCGTCGGGAGCGGGGGGCTACGGGGCTACACCTTC.